This is a list of T cell receptor beta chains from one sample in a study of CD8 T cells in ankylosing spondylitis. TCRdb ran MiXCR on the 5' RACE reads and lists one entry per CDR3 protein. The sample has 300,000 to 350,000 distinct CDR3 sequences; about 15% are singletons. Sequencing was performed on blood, either unsorted or a sorted T cell fraction (not recorded which). All receptors come from a male donor with ankylosing spondylitis or in good health (not recorded which). Both conserved end residues are part of each CDR3. A D gene is named only where the DNA matches it firmly. Some rows mark clone size as missing; the rest say once, few, many or name a class of expanded clone.

>TRBJ1-2|14|NA|many|TRBV12-3/TRBV12-4
CASSLGPQGNGYTF
TGTGCCAGCAGTTTGGGTCCCCAGGGGAATGGCTACACCTTC
>TRBJ2-1|13|NA|few|TRBV5-1
CASSPLADNEQFF
TGCGCCAGCAGCCCTTTAGCGGACAATGAGCAGTTCTTC
>TRBJ2-1|14|TRBD2|NA|TRBV6-2/TRBV6-3
CASSRSGSGDEQFF
TGTGCCAGCAGTCGTAGCGGGAGTGGGGATGAGCAGTTCTTC
>TRBJ1-5|15|TRBD1|many|TRBV6-1
CASSEATGGRQPQHF
TGTGCCAGCAGTGAAGCGACAGGGGGCCGTCAGCCCCAGCATTTT
>TRBJ2-3|14|NA|NA|TRBV5-1
CASSLFGVKDTQYF
TGCGCCAGCAGCTTGTTCGGGGTTAAAGATACGCAGTATTTT
>TRBJ2-2|19|TRBD1|many|TRBV5-4
CASSLKAARGFSNTGELFF
TGTGCCAGCAGCTTGAAGGCGGCCAGGGGGTTCTCGAACACCGGGGAGCTGTTTTTT
>TRBJ1-1|14|NA|few|TRBV3-1
CASSAPQGWTEAFF
TGTGCCAGCAGCGCCCCACAGGGCTGGACTGAAGCTTTCTTT
>TRBJ2-5|11|NA|many|TRBV5-1
CASSNQETQYF
TGCGCCAGCAGCAACCAAGAGACCCAGTACTTC
>TRBJ2-7|14|NA|many|TRBV7-2
CASSRNDGTYEQYF
TGTGCCAGCAGCAGGAACGACGGGACCTACGAGCAGTACTTC
>TRBJ1-1|15|NA|many|TRBV12-3/TRBV12-4
CASSFLSGMNTEAFF
TGTGCCAGCAGTTTTCTATCGGGGATGAACACTGAAGCTTTCTTT
>TRBJ2-1|12|NA|NA|TRBV12-3/TRBV12-4
CASNRGSREQFF
TGTGCCAGCAATCGGGGCTCCCGAGAGCAGTTCTTC
>TRBJ2-5|16|TRBD2|NA|TRBV2
CASSGTSGGAGETQYF
TGTGCCAGCAGTGGGACTAGCGGGGGGGCCGGGGAGACCCAGTACTTC
>TRBJ2-1|14|NA|NA|TRBV12-3/TRBV12-4
CASSSHRAYNEQFF
TGTGCCAGCAGTTCCCACAGAGCCTACAATGAGCAGTTCTTC
>TRBJ2-5|16|NA|NA|TRBV12-3/TRBV12-4
CASKLGKQVSGETQYF
TGTGCCAGCAAACTAGGGAAACAGGTTTCTGGGGAGACCCAGTACTTC
>TRBJ2-1|17|TRBD2|many|TRBV4-2
CASSQDLSGGASNEQFF
TGTGCCAGCAGCCAAGATCTAAGCGGGGGGGCCTCCAATGAGCAGTTCTTC
>TRBJ1-5|13|TRBD1|few|TRBV29-1
CSVLTGLGQPQHF
TGCAGCGTACTGACAGGGTTGGGGCAGCCCCAGCATTTT
>TRBJ1-1|15|NA|NA|TRBV6-1
CASSRSGGARTEAFF
TGTGCCAGCAGCCGAAGTGGAGGGGCCAGAACTGAAGCTTTCTTT
>TRBJ1-6|14|TRBD1|NA|TRBV12-3/TRBV12-4
CAVQGAEANSPLHF
TGTGCCGTTCAGGGGGCAGAGGCTAATTCACCCCTCCACTTT
>TRBJ2-3|12|NA|NA|TRBV27
CASSSSFATQYF
TGTGCCAGCAGCTCGAGTTTCGCTACGCAGTATTTT
>TRBJ2-7|16|NA|NA|TRBV4-1
CASSQALGAGAYEQYF
TGCGCCAGCAGCCAGGCTCTCGGGGCAGGGGCCTACGAGCAGTACTTC
>TRBJ2-4|16|TRBD2|NA|TRBV27
CASSPDGLAGRNIQYF
TGTGCCAGCAGTCCCGATGGACTAGCGGGAAGGAACATTCAGTACTTC
>TRBJ2-6|16|TRBD1|NA|TRBV7-9
CASTGQFFSGANVLTF
TGTGCCAGCACGGGACAGTTTTTCTCTGGGGCCAACGTCCTGACTTTC
>TRBJ1-2|13|NA|many|TRBV5-6
CASSRLQGDGYTF
TGTGCCAGCAGTCGGCTACAGGGTGATGGCTACACCTTC
>TRBJ2-5|13|NA|NA|TRBV30
CAWSVFRGETQYF
TGTGCCTGGAGTGTATTCAGGGGTGAGACCCAGTACTTC
>TRBJ2-7|13|TRBD2|few|TRBV12-3/TRBV12-4
CASSFSGTYEQYF
TGTGCCAGCAGTTTCAGCGGGACCTACGAGCAGTACTTC
>TRBJ2-5|14|TRBD1|many|TRBV4-1
CASSQGSGGWTQYF
TGCGCCAGCAGCCAAGGGTCAGGGGGCTGGACCCAGTACTTC
>TRBJ2-3|15|NA|few|TRBV11-2
CASSFSGSPTDTQYF
TGTGCCAGCAGCTTTAGCGGAAGTCCCACAGATACGCAGTATTTT
>TRBJ2-7|13|NA|few|TRBV5-6
CASSFTSSYEQYF
TGTGCCAGCAGTTTCACTTCTAGCTACGAGCAGTACTTC
>TRBJ2-3|15|NA|many|TRBV3-1
CASSHRGGGTDTQYF
TGTGCCAGCAGCCATCGGGGTGGAGGCACAGATACGCAGTATTTT
>TRBJ2-7|13|TRBD1|NA|TRBV7-9
CASSFRGNHEQYF
TGTGCCAGCAGCTTCAGGGGGAATCACGAGCAGTACTTC
>TRBJ2-1|14|NA|NA|TRBV5-1
CASKETGINNEQFF
TGCGCCAGCAAAGAGACAGGCATAAACAATGAGCAGTTCTTC
>TRBJ2-2|12|NA|NA|TRBV29-1
CSVDSYTGELFF
TGCAGCGTTGACTCCTACACCGGGGAGCTGTTTTTT
>TRBJ2-7|13|NA|NA|TRBV10-3
CAISSGGGYEQYF
TGTGCCATCAGTTCGGGTGGGGGCTACGAGCAGTACTTC
>TRBJ1-1|14|TRBD1|many|TRBV5-1
CASSTGTANTEAFF
TGCGCCAGCAGCACCGGGACAGCGAACACTGAAGCTTTCTTT
>TRBJ1-4|13|NA|NA|TRBV15
CATSPASLGKLFF
TGTGCCACCAGCCCTGCCTCCTTGGGGAAACTGTTTTTT
>TRBJ1-2|13|NA|few|TRBV29-1
CSVQGTTGYGYTF
TGCAGCGTTCAGGGGACAACCGGCTATGGCTACACCTTC
>TRBJ1-1|13|NA|NA|TRBV19
CASSITGQPEAFF
TGTGCCAGTAGTATAACCGGACAGCCCGAAGCTTTCTTT
>TRBJ2-7|15|NA|NA|TRBV7-2
CASSPGGTLSYEQYF
TGTGCCAGCAGCCCAGGGGGGACATTGTCCTACGAGCAGTACTTC
>TRBJ2-1|14|TRBD1|NA|TRBV7-9
CASSFFGQENEQFF
TGTGCCAGCAGCTTCTTCGGACAGGAGAATGAGCAGTTCTTC
>TRBJ1-4|15|NA|few|TRBV7-6
CASSPNGGIKEKLFF
TGTGCCAGCAGCCCAAATGGAGGGATTAAGGAAAAACTGTTTTTT
>TRBJ1-5|16|TRBD1|NA|TRBV6-1
CASSGGQGRGNQPQHF
TGTGCCAGCAGTGGGGGACAGGGAAGGGGCAATCAGCCCCAGCATTTT
>TRBJ2-1|16|NA|few|TRBV30
CAWRKGAGQYYNEQFF
TGTGCCTGGAGGAAAGGAGCGGGACAGTACTACAATGAGCAGTTCTTC
>TRBJ2-5|11|NA|NA|TRBV6-5
CASISGETQYF
TGTGCCAGCATATCTGGGGAGACCCAGTACTTC
>TRBJ2-5|13|TRBD1|few|TRBV29-1
CSVDTGAQETQYF
TGCAGCGTGGATACAGGGGCCCAAGAGACCCAGTACTTC
>TRBJ1-4|16|NA|few|TRBV4-2
CASSQVEGTTNEKLFF
TGTGCCAGCAGCCAAGTGGAGGGGACGACTAATGAAAAACTGTTTTTT
>TRBJ2-3|15|TRBD1|few|TRBV2
CASSEQGQGSDTQYF
TGTGCCAGCAGTGAACAGGGACAGGGATCAGATACGCAGTATTTT
>TRBJ2-5|13|TRBD1|many|TRBV4-2
CASRGTGQETQYF
TGTGCCAGCAGGGGGACAGGGCAAGAGACCCAGTACTTC
>TRBJ2-1|16|NA|NA|TRBV24-1
CATSDLEESSYNEQFF
TGTGCCACCAGTGACCTCGAGGAGAGCTCCTACAATGAGCAGTTCTTC
>TRBJ2-1|16|NA|NA|TRBV5-6
CASSLDAFSSYNEQFF
TGTGCCAGCAGCTTGGATGCCTTCAGCTCCTACAATGAGCAGTTCTTC
>TRBJ1-6|15|TRBD1|NA|TRBV5-6
CASTARPGGNSPLHF
TGTGCCAGCACCGCAAGACCAGGGGGTAATTCACCCCTCCACTTT
>TRBJ2-1|14|TRBD1|few|TRBV5-1
CASSVTGTVHEQFF
TGCGCCAGCAGCGTAACTGGGACAGTTCATGAGCAGTTCTTC
>TRBJ1-1|12|NA|NA|TRBV3-1
CASMAGNTEAFF
TGTGCCAGCATGGCAGGCAACACTGAAGCTTTCTTT
>TRBJ1-5|14|NA|few|TRBV6-5
CASSYSRAGQPQHF
TGTGCCAGCAGTTACTCTAGGGCCGGTCAGCCCCAGCATTTT
>TRBJ2-2|15|NA|many|TRBV3-1
CASSQRRGNTGELFF
TGTGCCAGCAGCCAACGGCGGGGAAACACCGGGGAGCTGTTTTTT
>TRBJ2-3|15|NA|few|TRBV5-6
CASSLYKQVLDTQYF
TGTGCCAGCAGCTTGTATAAACAAGTACTGGATACGCAGTATTTT
>TRBJ2-5|17|TRBD2|NA|TRBV4-1
CASSLSHLAGRQETQYF
TGCGCCAGCAGCCTCTCACATCTAGCGGGGAGACAAGAGACCCAGTACTTC
>TRBJ2-2|17|NA|few|TRBV15
CATSKPYRELNTGELFF
TGTGCCACCAGCAAACCTTACAGGGAGCTGAACACCGGGGAGCTGTTTTTT
>TRBJ1-5|12|NA|few|TRBV20-1
CSARDGHQPQHF
TGCAGTGCTAGAGACGGCCATCAGCCCCAGCATTTT